The 15 T cell receptor beta chains listed next were all sequenced from one sample in a study of cytomegalovirus exposure and HLA in healthy donors (dated by TCRdb to between 2016 and 2019). Library preparation was by the immunoSEQ multiplex PCR assay. A mixture of 60 forward primers for TCR Vbeta segments and 13 reverse primers for TCR Jbeta segments was used in the multiplex PCR. The table was pulled from immuneACCESS by TCRdb, which kept in-frame rearrangements only. Such tables lose some clones; where checked, under half of the loss comes from unresolved V genes, and the rest has no known cause. The sample profile shows around 120,000 clones; over 70% of them were found once. About 9.9% of the sample belongs to the ten largest clones. Sequences were obtained from PBMCs. The receptors were sampled from a woman aged 45 to 65 in good health and CMV-seropositive.

The chain couples TRBV14 to TRBJ2-1; TRBD1 matches at 11 bases. This CDR3 contains 16 residues. Germline CDR1 is SGHDN and CDR2 is FVKESK. V dropped 0 bases and J dropped 5; count of bases not matched to a gene: 3. The CDR3 here is CASSQDPGQGDNEQFF. DNA of the CDR3: TGTGCCAGCAGCCAAGACCCGGGACAGGGGGACAATGAGCAGTTCTTC.

V gene TRBV5-4 combines with J gene TRBJ2-7, with 7 nucleotides matching TRBD2. From germline, CDR1 is SGHNT and CDR2 YYREEE (reference sequence). The J segment lost 3 bases and the V segment lost 3 bases, leaving 12 bases of the junction unmatched. CDR3 size: 16 residues. CDR3 sequence (DNA): TGTGCCAGCAGCTATACCTTTGGCGGGAGAATCTACGAGCAGTACTTC. This encodes CASSYTFGGRIYEQYF. The variable domain in full, completed from reference TRBV5-4 and TRBJ2-7, reads ETGVTQSPTHLIKTRGQQVTLRCSSQSGHNTVSWYQQALGQGPQFIFQYYREEENGRGNFPPRFSGLQFPNYSSELNVNALELDDSALYLCASSYTFGGRIYEQYFGPGTRLTVT.

The chain employs TRBV19 and TRBJ2-5, with D tentatively TRBD2 (5 bases). Germline lookup yields CDR1 LNHDA and CDR2 SQIVND (reference sequence). The CDR3 has 13 amino acids. Trimming removed 6 bases from V and 4 bases from J, with 12 bases in between. Here the CDR3 reads CASSTLDRETQYF. The CDR3 bases are TGTGCCAGTAGCACACTAGATAGAGAGACCCAGTACTTC.

This clone was seen a single time. The chain carries TRBV11-1 and TRBJ2-1, with 13 bases fitting TRBD2. The ends lost 5 bases at V and 6 bases at J; junction bases unmatched: 4. CDR1 is SGHAT, CDR2 FQDESV, per germline (reference sequence). The CDR3 runs to 15 residues. In DNA form, the CDR3 reads TGTGCCAGCAGCAGTAGACTAGCGGGAGGCAATGAGCAGTTCTTC. It translates to CASSSRLAGGNEQFF.

V is TRBV10-3 and J is TRBJ1-4, with a possible D match to TRBD1 (6 bases). V was pared by 5 bases and J by 4 bases, with 17 bases between. This CDR3 is 16 amino acids long. Germline CDR1 and CDR2: ENHRY and SYGVKD. CDR3: CAISSSDTGFNEKLFF. DNA of the CDR3: TGTGCCATCAGTTCTTCCGATACAGGGTTTAATGAAAAACTGTTTTTT.

This clone was seen a few times. One base separates it from a far larger clone, so it is likely a read error. The chain employs TRBV4-2 and TRBJ1-2, with D tentatively TRBD1 (6 bases). CDR1 and CDR2 (germline): LGHNA, YNFKEQ. This CDR3 has 15 residues. The V gene lost 0 bases and the J gene lost 1 base, with 9 bases spanning the gap. The CDR3 protein is CASSQDTGINYGYTF. In DNA, the CDR3 is TGTGCCAGCAGCCAAGATACAGGGATTAACTATGGCTACACCTTC.

V usage is TRBV4-2 and J usage is TRBJ1-1; D perhaps matches TRBD1 (6 bases). Germline V gene sequence: CDR1 LGHNA, CDR2 YNFKEQ. V shed 3 bases and J shed 0 bases, with 14 bases lying between them. This CDR3 region has 16 residues. As DNA, the CDR3 is TGTGCCAGCAGCCAGGGCCTCCAGGGGATGAACACTGAAGCTTTCTTT. This codes for CASSQGLQGMNTEAFF.

The CDR3 DNA reads TGTGCCAGCAGCATCCCGGTTGGCGCGGGGGAGAACAATGAGCAGTTCTTC. It translates to CASSIPVGAGENNEQFF. V gene TRBV7-9 combines with J gene TRBJ2-1, with TRBD2 matching over 7 bases. Germline V gives CDR1 SEHNR, CDR2 FQNEAQ (reference sequence). The CDR3 extends over 17 amino acids. With V trimmed by 5 bases and J by 5 bases, 15 bases remained unmatched.

The V and J genes are TRBV7-3 and TRBJ1-1; D unresolved. Trimming pared 7 bases from V and 1 base from J, leaving 13 bases between. The germline V gene has CDR1 SGHTA and CDR2 FQGTGA. This CDR3 contains 14 residues. The CDR3 nucleotides read TGTGCCAGCACCTTTGGAGAGGGGAACACTGAAGCTTTCTTT. Its protein product is CASTFGEGNTEAFF.

This rearrangement joins TRBV19 to TRBJ1-1; 7 positions match TRBD1. J gave up 0 bases and V 5 bases, and 6 bases lay outside the gene matches. This CDR3 is built from 15 residues. Per germline, CDR1 LNHDA and CDR2 SQIVND (reference sequence). The CDR3 sequence is CASSALDRVNTEAFF. CDR3 DNA sequence: TGTGCCAGTAGTGCCCTAGACAGGGTGAACACTGAAGCTTTCTTT.

The V gene is TRBV28, the J gene TRBJ2-7; D is possibly TRBD2 (5 bases). The CDR3 has 13 amino acids. CDR1 is MDHEN, CDR2 SYDVKM, per germline. The V and J ends lost 3 bases and 1 base respectively, with 7 bases between them. CDR3: CASSLTGSYEQYF. CDR3 coding DNA: TGTGCCAGCAGTTTGACGGGGTCCTACGAGCAGTACTTC.

The chain links TRBV4-1 to TRBJ2-5; D is perhaps TRBD1 (6 bases). The CDR3 length is 14 residues. V was shortened by 1 base and J by 5 bases, with 11 bases between the two germline ends. The germline CDR1 and CDR2 sequences are MGHRA and YSYEKL. The CDR3 bases are TGCGCCAGCAGCCAAGGACAGGTGGGGGAGACCCAGTACTTC. Translating it yields CASSQGQVGETQYF.

The chain carries TRBV19 and TRBJ2-1; TRBD1 matches at 8 bases. This CDR3 comprises 14 residues. The V gene end was trimmed by 4 bases and the J gene end by 6 bases; junction bases not matched to a gene: 5. The germline CDR1 and CDR2 sequences are LNHDA and SQIVND (reference sequence). The CDR3 sequence is CASSTGGSRNEQFF. Written as DNA, the CDR3 is TGTGCCAGTAGTACAGGGGGCAGTCGCAATGAGCAGTTCTTC.

The table lists this clone with a few counts. The J gene is TRBJ1-5, the V gene TRBV6-5; 9 bases match TRBD1. This CDR3 spans 15 amino acids. The trim removed 9 bases at V and 5 bases at J, leaving 11 bases unmatched. Germline assignment: CDR1 MNHEY and CDR2 SVGAGI. CDR3 sequence reads: CASRLGQGRYQPQHF. The CDR3 region has the DNA TGTGCCAGTCGTCTCGGACAGGGGAGGTATCAGCCCCAGCATTTT.

J is TRBJ2-7 and V is TRBV19; perhaps TRBD1 as D (5 bases). The CDR3 is 13 amino acids. Germline CDR1 and CDR2: LNHDA and SQIVND (reference sequence). V was shortened by 5 bases and J by 0 bases, with 8 bases between the two germline ends. This CDR3 is CASSDDSSYEQYF. CDR3 nucleotides: TGTGCCAGTAGTGACGACAGCTCCTACGAGCAGTACTTC.